These 4 T cell receptor beta chains came from one sample sequenced in a study of radiotherapy plus CTLA-4 blockade in lung cancer. Measured with immunoSEQ multiplex PCR; TCRdb has only the in-frame clones, and not every one. The sample includes approximately 50,000 clones, approximately 86% seen only once; the top ten take roughly 17%. The source material was peripheral blood, sampled from a patient treated with radiotherapy plus ipilimumab. These receptors were taken from a human donor with non-small cell lung cancer that progressed on radiotherapy plus ipilimumab. Some clones in this sample may be carry-over from other donors' samples.

The J gene is TRBJ2-7, the V gene TRBV4-1, with TRBD2 identical over 9 bases. The V segment lost 1 base and the J segment 2 bases; nucleotides outside the gene matches: 9. CDR3 length equals 17 residues. Germline loops: CDR1 MGHRA, CDR2 YSYEKL. As DNA, the CDR3 is TGCGCCAGCAGCCAAGGGGGGGGGCCTAGCGGGGCCTACGAGCAGTACTTC. It translates to CASSQGGGPSGAYEQYF.

The V gene is TRBV5-1, the J gene TRBJ2-2, with TRBD1 identical over 8 bases. Germline CDR1 and CDR2: SGHRS and YFSETQ. Trimming cost V 0 bases and J 4 bases; bases outside gene matches: 2. The CDR3 consists of 15 residues. CDR3 residues: CASSLVQGVTGELFF. The CDR3 region has the DNA TGCGCCAGCAGCTTGGTACAGGGGGTCACCGGGGAGCTGTTTTTT.

The chain joins TRBV5-1 to TRBJ2-3, with 10 bases aligning to TRBD2. The germline CDR1 and CDR2 sequences are SGHRS and YFSETQ. This CDR3 has 16 amino acids. The V segment lost 4 bases and the J segment 0 bases; nucleotides outside the gene matches: 5. The CDR3 here is CASSRGLATSTDTQYF. DNA for the CDR3: TGCGCCAGCAGCAGGGGACTAGCGACCAGCACAGATACGCAGTATTTT.

This chain links TRBV4-1 with TRBJ1-1; maybe TRBD1 (6 bases). Germline CDR1 MGHRA, CDR2 YSYEKL. V was pared by 4 bases and J by 7 bases, with 16 bases between. This CDR3 is built from 14 residues. CDR3 protein: CASSPDSPSHEAFF. In DNA form, the CDR3 reads TGCGCCAGCAGCCCGGACAGCCCTAGCCATGAAGCTTTCTTT.